The rows below give T cell receptor beta chains drawn from one sample of a study of graft-versus-host responses after intestinal transplantation. Their specific antigens are unknown. Data came from immunoSEQ multiplex PCR; TCRdb stores just in-frame clones and leaves some out. The table has about 100,000 clones, roughly 87% seen once; the top ten hold over 0.6%. Specimen: unstimulated CD4+ T cells sorted from spleen or lymph node cells, collected before transplant. These receptors all stem from a human donor who was the organ donor for an intestinal transplant. The CDR3 runs from the conserved cysteine through the conserved F or W. A D gene is named only where the DNA matches it firmly. Only part of the rows carry a size: once, few, many, or a class if the clone is expanded.

TRBV11-1	TRBJ1-1	14	-	-	CASSLVEAGTEAFF	TGTGCCAGCAGCTTAGTTGAGGCGGGCACTGAAGCTTTCTTT
TRBV6-5	TRBJ1-5	15	-	-	CASSYGKGLNQPQHF	TGTGCCAGCAGTTACGGGAAGGGCCTCAATCAGCCCCAGCATTTT
TRBV5-1	TRBJ1-1	16	-	once	CASSLSPAGANTEAFF	TGCGCCAGCAGCCTCAGTCCGGCCGGGGCGAACACTGAAGCTTTCTTT
TRBV27	TRBJ1-1	12	-	-	CASSSRVGVAFF	TGTGCCAGCAGTTCACGGGTGGGGGTGGCTTTCTTT
TRBV2	TRBJ2-7	14	TRBD2	-	CASGGTSGSYEQYF	TGTGCCAGCGGCGGGACTAGCGGTTCCTACGAGCAGTACTTC
TRBV6-5	TRBJ1-2	13	TRBD1	-	CASSPRTGDGYTF	TGTGCCAGCAGTCCACGGACAGGTGACGGCTACACCTTC
TRBV4-1	TRBJ1-4	15	-	-	CASSPSPRPGEKLFF	TGCGCCAGCAGCCCCTCTCCGCGTCCAGGAGAAAAACTGTTTTTT
TRBV4-2	TRBJ2-1	18	TRBD2	once	CASSQAKGLAGGYNEQFF	TGTGCCAGCAGCCAAGCAAAGGGACTAGCGGGTGGCTACAATGAGCAGTTCTTC
TRBV5-1	TRBJ2-4	15	-	-	CASSLETGQGNIQYF	TGCGCCAGCAGCTTGGAAACAGGGCAAGGGAACATTCAGTACTTC
TRBV5-1	TRBJ1-1	15	TRBD1	-	CASRYRGEGNTEAFF	TGCGCCAGCAGATACAGGGGCGAGGGAAACACTGAAGCTTTCTTT
TRBV6-5	TRBJ1-4	15	-	-	CASRGFSDWGEKLFF	TGTGCCAGCAGGGGTTTTAGCGATTGGGGAGAAAAACTGTTTTTT
TRBV19	TRBJ2-4	15	-	-	CASSIDAELKNIQYF	TGTGCCAGTAGTATAGATGCGGAACTGAAAAACATTCAGTACTTC
TRBV5-4	TRBJ2-5	13	-	once	CASSRTSQETQYF	TGTGCCAGCAGCCGGACTTCTCAAGAGACCCAGTACTTC